The T cell receptor (beta chain) under discussion was sequenced for a study of blood T cell repertoires in COVID-19. Study at large: T cells, B-cell-depleted T cells, or PBMCs supplied cDNA or gDNA.

Germline V gene data show CDR1 as SGDLS and CDR2 as YYNGEE. With 0 bases clipped from V and 7 bases from J, the junction kept 14 bases outside the gene matches. CDR3 length equals 18 residues. Profiled with immunoSEQ multiplex PCR; TCRdb holds only in-frame clones, not every one. The sample shows around 340,000 clones, approximately 89% of them seen only once. The chain uses TRBV9 and TRBJ2-3; 10 bases match TRBD2. The sample consisted of peripheral blood. This receptor was identified in a woman in her sixties with COVID-19, enrolled during active disease. The CDR3 region is CASSVARTSGPGSNTQYF. The CDR3 coding sequence is TGTGCCAGCAGCGTAGCCAGGACTAGCGGACCTGGTTCGAATACGCAGTATTTT.